Listed here are 22 T cell receptor beta chains from one sample, sequenced in a study of T cell repertoires in cytomegalovirus infection. TCRdb used MiXCR to reprocess the reads, holding one entry per CDR3 protein. The sample yields 300,000 or so distinct CDR3 sequences, 9.6% seen once. The sequenced sample was PBMCs. These receptor sequences come from a human donor in good health (CMV status not recorded). Some clones in this sample may be carry-over from other donors' samples.

The V gene is TRBV20-1, the J gene TRBJ2-5, with D perhaps matching TRBD1 or TRBD2 (5 bases each). Germline values: CDR1 DFQATT, CDR2 SNEGSKA (reference sequence). The CDR3 totals 15 residues. CDR3 nucleotides: TGCAGCGCGAACCCGGGGCTAGCAACCTTTGAGACCCAGTACTTC. Translation gives CSANPGLATFETQYF.

This chain links TRBV19 with TRBJ1-2, with D unresolved. The CDR3 sequence is 15 residues long. V lost 0 bases, J lost 2 bases, and 10 bases lay in between. The germline V gene encodes CDR1 LNHDA and CDR2 SQIVND (reference sequence). The CDR3 spells CASSIDTPTNYGYTF. CDR3 nucleotide sequence: TGTGCCAGTAGTATAGATACACCGACGAACTATGGCTACACCTTC.

The chain links TRBV19 to TRBJ2-1; perhaps TRBD2 as D (5 bases). The CDR3 spans 15 residues. Trimming cost V 5 bases and J 0 bases, with 11 bases left between them. Germline values: CDR1 LNHDA, CDR2 SQIVND (reference sequence). The CDR3 loop reads CASSAGGSSYNEQFF. The CDR3 nucleotides read TGTGCCAGTAGTGCCGGAGGTAGCTCCTACAATGAGCAGTTCTTC.

This clonotype was found many times. The chain is built from TRBV11-3 and TRBJ2-5; possibly TRBD1 or TRBD2 for D (6 bases each). The V end was cut by 5 bases, the J end by 1 base, with 23 bases between. In germline, CDR1 is SGHNT, CDR2 YENEEA. This CDR3 is 18 amino acids long. CDR3 residues: CASSPGRGGRVTQETQYF. CDR3 coding DNA: TGTGCCAGCAGCCCCGGCCGAGGGGGGCGAGTTACCCAAGAGACCCAGTACTTC. The full variable domain, rest sourced from reference TRBV11-3 and TRBJ2-5, is EAGVVQSPRYKIIEKKQPVAFWCNPISGHNTLYWYLQNLGQGPELLIRYENEEAVDDSQLPKDRFSAERLKGVDSTLKIQPAELGDSAVYLCASSPGRGGRVTQETQYFGPGTRLLVL.

A note on this clonotype: At one of its ends the junction is not consistent with the germline gene, which may arise from a read error. The chain recombines TRBV7-8 with TRBJ2-3, with D perhaps matching TRBD1 or TRBD2 (7 bases each). Germline V lookup: CDR1 SGHVS, CDR2 FQNEAQ. The length of the CDR3 is 16 residues. CDR3 in amino acids: CASSPGGGLRGDAQYF. DNA of the CDR3: TGTGCCAGCAGCCCAGGGGGGGGGTTAAGGGGAGATGCGCAGTATTTT.

This clonotype was observed a few times. J is TRBJ2-3 and V is TRBV19, with no clear D. CDR1 LNHDA and CDR2 SQIVND come from the germline V gene (reference sequence). The CDR3 is 14 amino acids. V lost 0 bases and J 4 bases, leaving 8 bases between the germline ends. The CDR3 reads CASSIEGPPDTQYF. The CDR3 DNA reads as TGTGCCAGTAGTATAGAAGGGCCGCCAGATACGCAGTATTTT.

This sequence joins TRBV5-1 and TRBJ2-3; possibly TRBD2 for D (5 bases). Trimming pared 3 bases from V and 4 bases from J, leaving 15 bases between. Germline CDR1 is SGHRS and CDR2 is YFSETQ. The CDR3 has 15 residues. In nucleotides, the CDR3 is TGCGCCAGCAGCTCCGGACTCAGTACTCCAGATACGCAGTATTTT. Its protein is CASSSGLSTPDTQYF. Looking up the rest from reference TRBV5-1 and TRBJ2-3 gives the full variable domain: KAGVTQTPRYLIKTRGQQVTLSCSPISGHRSVSWYQQTPGQGLQFLFEYFSETQRNKGNFPGRFSGRQFSNSRSEMNVSTLELGDSALYLCASSSGLSTPDTQYFGPGTRLTVL.

In the case of this clonotype: One junction end disagrees with the germline gene, perhaps due to a read error. The chain is built from TRBV6-6 and TRBJ2-1, with D possibly being TRBD2 (6 bases). The CDR3 consists of 16 residues. CDR1 and CDR2 from the germline V gene are MNHNY and SVGAGI (reference sequence). Here the CDR3 DNA reads TGTGCCAGCAGCTCCCTGGAGGGTAACACCTACAATGAGGAGTTCTTC. As protein: CASSSLEGNTYNEEFF.

This clonotype was counted ten times or more. This CDR3 is CSARKVAGGTDTQYF. The CDR3 coding sequence is TGCAGTGCTAGAAAGGTAGCGGGGGGCACAGATACGCAGTATTTT. The chain recombines TRBV20-1 with TRBJ2-3, with 9 nucleotides matching TRBD2. The length of the CDR3 is 15 residues. Germline V gene data show CDR1 as DFQATT and CDR2 as SNEGSKA (reference sequence). The junction had 4 bases not matched to a gene; V was cut back by 2 bases and J by 1 base.

This clonotype showed up many times. The chain joins TRBV7-8 to TRBJ2-5; TRBD1 agrees at 10 bases. V was pared by 3 bases and J by 6 bases, with 7 bases of the junction left unmatched. The V gene's germline CDR1 is SGHVS and CDR2 FQNEAQ. This CDR3 spans 15 amino acids. CDR3 region: CASSLSWTGGKTQYF. The CDR3 region has the DNA TGTGCCAGCAGCTTGTCCTGGACAGGGGGGAAGACCCAGTACTTC.

At least ten counts were recorded for this clonotype. The CDR3 coding sequence is TGCGCCAGCAGCCCCGGGACTAGCGCCTACGAGCAGTACTTC. Translation gives CASSPGTSAYEQYF. The chain recombines TRBV10-1 with TRBJ2-7; the match to TRBD2 covers 10 bases. V was clipped by 6 bases and J by 2 bases; unmatched bases: 4. The germline V gene encodes CDR1 WNHNN and CDR2 SYGVQD (reference sequence). The CDR3 covers 14 residues.

There are many counts of this clonotype. The chain recombines TRBV11-2 with TRBJ1-1, with TRBD1 matching over 8 bases. J lost 3 bases, V lost 6 bases, and 3 bases had no gene match. This CDR3 has 13 amino acids. Germline-derived CDR1 and CDR2 are SGHAT and FQNNGV. CDR3 sequence reads: CASSSRGHTEAFF. CDR3 bases: TGTGCCAGCAGTTCCAGGGGGCACACTGAAGCTTTCTTT. Looking up the rest from reference TRBV11-2 and TRBJ1-1 gives the full variable domain: EAGVAQSPRYKIIEKRQSVAFWCNPISGHATLYWYQQILGQGPKLLIQFQNNGVVDDSQLPKDRFSAERLKGVDSTLKIQPAKLEDSAVYLCASSSRGHTEAFFGQGTRLTVV.

This clonotype turned up a few times. The rearrangement uses TRBV29-1 and TRBJ1-2; a possible D gene is TRBD1 (5 bases). With 6 bases removed from V and 1 base from J, the gap between germline ends came to 18 bases. CDR1 is SQVTM, CDR2 ANQGSEA, per germline. CDR3 length: 15 amino acids. The CDR3 region has the DNA TGCAGCGTCAGAACCCGGGACGCCTTTAACTATGGCTACACCTTC. Its translation: CSVRTRDAFNYGYTF.

The table lists this clonotype with many counts. This chain joins TRBV5-1 and TRBJ1-1, with D unclear. Trimming stripped 3 bases from V and 2 bases from J, with 8 bases between. CDR1 is SGHRS, CDR2 YFSETQ, per germline. The CDR3 is made up of 13 amino acids. CDR3 amino acids: CASSSEVNTEAFF. For the CDR3, the DNA is TGCGCCAGCAGCTCGGAGGTTAACACTGAAGCTTTCTTT.

The table lists this clonotype with many counts. V and J are TRBV2 and TRBJ2-7; the D is unclear. From germline, CDR1 is SNHLY and CDR2 FYNNEI. This CDR3 region has 12 residues. Trimming removed 5 bases from V and 3 bases from J, with 8 bases in between. The CDR3 here is CASSRLFYEQYV. DNA for the CDR3: TGTGCCAGCAGTCGACTGTTCTACGAGCAGTACGTC.

In this sample, this clonotype turned up a few times. The chain is built from TRBV25-1 and TRBJ2-7; D assignment may be TRBD1 or TRBD2 (5 bases each). V lost 1 base, J lost 3 bases, and 10 bases lay in between. The CDR3 is 14 residues long. Germline CDR1 reads MGHDK; CDR2 reads SYGVNS. DNA of the CDR3: TGTGCCAGCAGTGAATTTGGAGGACACTACGAGCAGTACTTC. Translation: CASSEFGGHYEQYF.

The table lists this clonotype with a few counts. The chain is built from TRBV5-1 and TRBJ2-2; 9 nucleotides agree with TRBD2. The CDR3 spans 15 residues. With 4 bases clipped from V and 5 bases from J, the junction kept 6 bases outside the gene matches. Germline V gene sequence: CDR1 SGHRS, CDR2 YFSETQ. The CDR3 DNA reads as TGCGCCAGCAGCAGGACTAGCGAGGGGACCGGGGAGCTGTTTTTT. Translating gives CASSRTSEGTGELFF.

This clonotype was observed at least ten times. The V gene is TRBV6-4, the J gene TRBJ2-3, with D unclear. Germline assignment: CDR1 MRHNA and CDR2 SNTAGT. CDR3 length equals 15 residues. Between the trimmed V and J ends, which lost 6 bases and 0 bases, there was a span of 13 bases. The CDR3: CASSFKRTSTDTQYF. CDR3 sequence (DNA): TGTGCCAGCAGCTTTAAAAGAACTAGCACAGATACGCAGTATTTT.

On this clonotype itself: It may be a read error: a sequence one base away is much more abundant. J is TRBJ2-1 and V is TRBV5-3; D possibly matches TRBD1 or TRBD2 (5 bases each). TRBV5-3 is marked as an open reading frame, function uncertain. V was clipped by 8 bases and J by 10 bases, with 13 bases between them. CDR3 length: 11 amino acids. CDR3 in amino acids: CASATGTEQFF. As DNA, the CDR3 is TGTGCCAGCGCGACGGGGACGGAGCAGTTCTTC.

This clonotype came up many times. CDR3 coding DNA: TGTGCCAGCAGAGGGGGGGAGGGGGCGCGGACCGGGGAGCTGTTTTTT. The encoded protein is CASRGGEGARTGELFF. J is TRBJ2-2 and V is TRBV6-5, with D tentatively TRBD1 or TRBD2 (7 bases each). Trimming left V 6 bases short and J 5 bases short, with 19 bases between. CDR1 and CDR2 from the germline V gene are MNHEY and SVGAGI. CDR3 length: 16 amino acids.

This clonotype was observed at least ten times. The rearrangement joins TRBV7-2 to TRBJ2-5; 7 positions agree with TRBD2. The CDR3 totals 13 residues. Germline CDR1 SGHTA, CDR2 FQGNSA. Trimming cost V 2 bases and J 4 bases; bases outside gene matches: 1. Here the CDR3 reads CASSLSGGETQYF. The CDR3 region has the DNA TGTGCCAGCAGCTTATCGGGGGGAGAGACCCAGTACTTC.

The J gene is TRBJ2-2, the V gene TRBV5-1; 10 bases map to TRBD2. Germline trimming cut 6 bases from V and 5 bases from J; bases unmatched to any gene: 4. Germline CDR1 reads SGHRS; CDR2 reads YFSETQ. This CDR3 is 14 amino acids long. This chain's CDR3 is CASTSGGLTGELFF. The CDR3 nucleotides are TGCGCCAGCACTAGCGGGGGCCTTACCGGGGAGCTGTTTTTT.